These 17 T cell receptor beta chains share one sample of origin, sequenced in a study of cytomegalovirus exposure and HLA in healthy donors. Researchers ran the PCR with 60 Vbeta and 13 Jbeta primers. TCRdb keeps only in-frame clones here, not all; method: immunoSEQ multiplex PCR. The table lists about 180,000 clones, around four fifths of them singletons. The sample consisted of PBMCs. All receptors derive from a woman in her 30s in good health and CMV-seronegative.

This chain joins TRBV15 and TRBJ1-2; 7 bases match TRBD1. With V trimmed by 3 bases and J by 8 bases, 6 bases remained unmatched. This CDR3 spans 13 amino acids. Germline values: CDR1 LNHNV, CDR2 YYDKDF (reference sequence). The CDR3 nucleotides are TGTGCCACCAGCAGGGGTAGGACAGGCGGCTACACCTTC. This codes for CATSRGRTGGYTF.

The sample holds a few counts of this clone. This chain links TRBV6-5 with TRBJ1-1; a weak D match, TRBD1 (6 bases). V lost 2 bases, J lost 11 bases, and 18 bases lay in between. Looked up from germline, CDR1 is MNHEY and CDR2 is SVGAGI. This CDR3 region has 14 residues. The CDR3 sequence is CASSYPTGGGLAFF. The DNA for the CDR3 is TGTGCCAGCAGTTACCCGACAGGTGGAGGCTTGGCTTTCTTT.

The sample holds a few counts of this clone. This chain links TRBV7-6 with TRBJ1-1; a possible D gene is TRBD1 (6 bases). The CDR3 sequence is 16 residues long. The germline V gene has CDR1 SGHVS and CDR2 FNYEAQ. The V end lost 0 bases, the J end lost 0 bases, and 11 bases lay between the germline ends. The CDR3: CASSLATGSLNTEAFF. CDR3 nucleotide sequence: TGTGCCAGCAGCTTAGCCACAGGGTCCCTGAACACTGAAGCTTTCTTT.

Here the CDR3 reads CASSPRGSPANTIYF. In DNA form, the CDR3 reads TGTGCCAGCAGTCCCAGGGGAAGCCCGGCAAACACCATATATTTT. The chain joins TRBV6-6 to TRBJ1-3; TRBD1 might be the D (6 bases). The germline V and J ends were trimmed by 5 bases and 6 bases, with 17 bases remaining between them. This CDR3 region has 15 residues. Germline V gives CDR1 MNHNY, CDR2 SVGAGI (reference sequence).

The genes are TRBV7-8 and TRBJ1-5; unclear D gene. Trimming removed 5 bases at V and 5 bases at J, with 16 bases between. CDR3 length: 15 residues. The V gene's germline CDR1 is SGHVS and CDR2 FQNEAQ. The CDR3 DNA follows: TGTGCCAGCAGCCCTTACCTTATACGGGATCAGCCCCAGCATTTT. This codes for CASSPYLIRDQPQHF.

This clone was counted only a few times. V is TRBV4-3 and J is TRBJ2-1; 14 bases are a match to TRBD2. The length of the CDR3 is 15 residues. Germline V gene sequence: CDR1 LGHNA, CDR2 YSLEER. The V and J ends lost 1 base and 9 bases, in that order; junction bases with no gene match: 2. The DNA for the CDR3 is TGCGCCAGCAGCCAAGGGACTAGCGGGGGGAGTGAGCAGTTCTTC. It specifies CASSQGTSGGSEQFF.

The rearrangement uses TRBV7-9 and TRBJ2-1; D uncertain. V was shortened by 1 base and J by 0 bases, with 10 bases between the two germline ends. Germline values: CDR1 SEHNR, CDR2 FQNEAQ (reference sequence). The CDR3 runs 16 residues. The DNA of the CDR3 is TGTGCCAGCAGCTTAGTTCCCGGAGCCTCCTACAATGAGCAGTTCTTC. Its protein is CASSLVPGASYNEQFF. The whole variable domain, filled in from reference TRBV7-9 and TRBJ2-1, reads DTGVSQNPRHKITKRGQNVTFRCDPISEHNRLYWYRQTLGQGPEFLTYFQNEAQLEKSRLLSDRFSAERPKGSFSTLEIQRTEQGDSAMYLCASSLVPGASYNEQFFGPGTRLTVL.

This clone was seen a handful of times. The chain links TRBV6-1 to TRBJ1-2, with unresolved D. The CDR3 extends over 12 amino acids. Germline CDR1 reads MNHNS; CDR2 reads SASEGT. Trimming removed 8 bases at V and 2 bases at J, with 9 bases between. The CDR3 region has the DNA TGTGCCAGCTTAATAACAAACTATGGCTACACCTTC. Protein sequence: CASLITNYGYTF.

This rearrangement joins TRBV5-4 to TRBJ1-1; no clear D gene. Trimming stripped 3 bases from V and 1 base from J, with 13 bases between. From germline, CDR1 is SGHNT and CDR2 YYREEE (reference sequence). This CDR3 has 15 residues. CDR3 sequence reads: CASSSGGGRNTEAFF. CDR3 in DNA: TGTGCCAGCAGCTCGGGCGGAGGGAGGAACACTGAAGCTTTCTTT.

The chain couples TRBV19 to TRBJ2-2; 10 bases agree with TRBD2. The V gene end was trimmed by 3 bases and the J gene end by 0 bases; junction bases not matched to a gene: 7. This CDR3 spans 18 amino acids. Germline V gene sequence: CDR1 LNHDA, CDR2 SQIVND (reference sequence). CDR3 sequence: CASSIRASGRANTGELFF. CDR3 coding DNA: TGTGCCAGTAGTATTAGGGCTAGCGGGAGAGCGAACACCGGGGAGCTGTTTTTT.

In DNA, the CDR3 is TGCAGCGTTCAACAGGGGCCCTACGAGCAGTACTTC. The encoded protein is CSVQQGPYEQYF. This rearrangement joins TRBV29-1 to TRBJ2-7, with 7 bases fitting TRBD1. J was trimmed by 2 bases and V by 5 bases; bases with no gene match: 3. The CDR3 is made up of 12 amino acids. CDR1 is SQVTM and CDR2 is ANQGSEA in the germline V gene.

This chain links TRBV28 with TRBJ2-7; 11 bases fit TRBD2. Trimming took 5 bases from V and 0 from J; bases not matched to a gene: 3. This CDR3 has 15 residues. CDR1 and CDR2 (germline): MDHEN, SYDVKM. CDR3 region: CASSQLAGASYEQYF. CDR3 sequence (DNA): TGTGCCAGCAGTCAACTAGCGGGGGCCTCCTACGAGCAGTACTTC. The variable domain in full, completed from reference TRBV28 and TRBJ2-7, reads DVKVTQSSRYLVKRTGEKVFLECVQDMDHENMFWYRQDPGLGLRLIYFSYDVKMKEKGDIPEGYSVSREKKERFSLILESASTNQTSMYLCASSQLAGASYEQYFGPGTRLTVT.

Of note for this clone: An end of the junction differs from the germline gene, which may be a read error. The CDR3 region is CASSLDRLNEQFF. The CDR3 DNA reads TGTGCTAGCAGCTTAGATCGACTCAATGAGCAGTTCTTC. This chain connects TRBV7-7 to TRBJ2-1; D gene ambiguous. CDR3 length: 13 amino acids. In germline, CDR1 is SSHAT, CDR2 FNYEAQ (reference sequence).

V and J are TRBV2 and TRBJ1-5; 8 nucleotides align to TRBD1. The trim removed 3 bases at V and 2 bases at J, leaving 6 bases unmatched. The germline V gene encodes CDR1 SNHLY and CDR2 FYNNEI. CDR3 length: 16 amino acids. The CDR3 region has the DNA TGTGCCAGCAGTGAGGGACAGGCGGGGGGCAATCAGCCCCAGCATTTT. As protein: CASSEGQAGGNQPQHF. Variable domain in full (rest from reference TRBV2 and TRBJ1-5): EPEVTQTPSHQVTQMGQEVILRCVPISNHLYFYWYRQILGQKVEFLVSFYNNEISEKSEIFDDQFSVERPDGSNFTLKIRSTKLEDSAMYFCASSEGQAGGNQPQHFGDGTRLSIL.

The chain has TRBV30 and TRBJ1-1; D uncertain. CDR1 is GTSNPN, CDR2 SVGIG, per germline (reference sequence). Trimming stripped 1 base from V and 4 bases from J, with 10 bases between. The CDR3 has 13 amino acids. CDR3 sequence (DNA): TGTGCCTGGAGTGGCCGGGTTGGCACTGAAGCTTTCTTT. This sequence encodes CAWSGRVGTEAFF.

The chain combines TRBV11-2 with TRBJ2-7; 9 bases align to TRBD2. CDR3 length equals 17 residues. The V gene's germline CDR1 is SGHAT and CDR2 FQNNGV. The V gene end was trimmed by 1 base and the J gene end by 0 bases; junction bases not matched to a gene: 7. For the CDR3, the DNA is TGTGCCAGCAGCTTAGGGCGGGGGGGCCTTAGCTCCTACGAGCAGTACTTC. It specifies CASSLGRGGLSSYEQYF.

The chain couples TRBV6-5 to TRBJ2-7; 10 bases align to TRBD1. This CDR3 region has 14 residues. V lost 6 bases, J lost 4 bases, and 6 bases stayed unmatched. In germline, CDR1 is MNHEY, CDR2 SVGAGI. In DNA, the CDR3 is TGTGCCAGCAGGGCGACAGGGGGCTTATACGAGCAGTACTTC. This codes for CASRATGGLYEQYF.